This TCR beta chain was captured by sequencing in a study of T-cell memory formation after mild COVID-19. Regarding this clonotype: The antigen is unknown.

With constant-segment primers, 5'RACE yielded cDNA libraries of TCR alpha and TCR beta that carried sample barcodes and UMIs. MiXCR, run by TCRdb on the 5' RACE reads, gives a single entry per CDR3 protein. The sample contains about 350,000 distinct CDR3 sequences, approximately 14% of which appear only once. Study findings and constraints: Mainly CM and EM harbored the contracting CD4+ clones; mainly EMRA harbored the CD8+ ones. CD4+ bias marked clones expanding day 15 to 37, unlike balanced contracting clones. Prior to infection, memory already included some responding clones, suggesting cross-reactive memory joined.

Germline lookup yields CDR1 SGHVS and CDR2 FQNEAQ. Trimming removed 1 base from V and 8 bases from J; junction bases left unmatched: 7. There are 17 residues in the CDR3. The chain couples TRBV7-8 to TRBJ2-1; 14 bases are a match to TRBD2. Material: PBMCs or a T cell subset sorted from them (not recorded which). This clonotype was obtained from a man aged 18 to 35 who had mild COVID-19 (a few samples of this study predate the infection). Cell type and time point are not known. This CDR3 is CASSLVGLAGGPHEQFF. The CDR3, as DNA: TGTGCCAGCAGCTTAGTCGGACTAGCGGGGGGCCCCCATGAGCAGTTCTTC.